One sample yielded the 23 T cell receptor beta chains listed below, sequenced in a study of human T cells and chemical hapten exposure. Individual cDNA molecules (in the library) carried attached unique molecular identifiers. TCRdb re-analysed the reads in MiXCR, keeping a single row per CDR3 protein. The table has roughly 120,000 distinct CDR3 sequences, roughly 8.5% seen once. Before extraction, the whole blood was not fractionated, and total RNA was taken from it. The sample taken for sequencing was whole blood. Every receptor here comes from a human donor in good health. Some clones in this sample may be carry-over from other donors' samples.

J is TRBJ2-7 and V is TRBV5-1; possible D gene TRBD1, 6 bases. V was cut by 0 bases and J by 2 bases, with 9 bases left in between. The germline V gene has CDR1 SGHRS and CDR2 YFSETQ. The CDR3 has 14 amino acids. The CDR3 DNA reads as TGCGCCAGCAGCTTGGACGGACAGCCCTACGAGCAGTACTTC. Its protein is CASSLDGQPYEQYF.

This clonotype showed up just a few times. V and J are TRBV7-9 and TRBJ1-4; 7 bases match TRBD1. The germline gives CDR1 SEHNR, CDR2 FQNEAQ (reference sequence). After removal of 2 bases from V and 3 bases from J, the junction contained 0 bases not matched to a gene. The length of the CDR3 is 14 residues. CDR3 region: CASSLTGANEKLFF. The CDR3 nucleotides are TGTGCCAGCAGCTTAACAGGGGCTAATGAAAAACTGTTTTTT. The complete variable domain, with remaining parts taken from reference TRBV7-9 and TRBJ1-4, reads DTGVSQNPRHKITKRGQNVTFRCDPISEHNRLYWYRQTLGQGPEFLTYFQNEAQLEKSRLLSDRFSAERPKGSFSTLEIQRTEQGDSAMYLCASSLTGANEKLFFGSGTQLSVL.

This chain joins TRBV12-3 or TRBV12-4 and TRBJ1-5; no definite D call. The CDR3 contains 14 residues. V lost 7 bases to trimming and J lost 5 bases, with 15 bases between them. Written as DNA, the CDR3 is TGTGCCAGCACCCTGACGGGATTGGATCAGCCCCAGCATTTT. Its protein is CASTLTGLDQPQHF.

This clonotype has ten or more counts. The chain couples TRBV5-6 to TRBJ1-2; D possibly corresponds to TRBD1 (6 bases). The germline gives CDR1 SGHDT, CDR2 YYEEEE. The CDR3 covers 13 residues. V shed 4 bases and J shed 4 bases, with 11 bases lying between them. The CDR3 spells CASSGGGGYGYTF. The CDR3, as DNA: TGTGCCAGCAGCGGAGGAGGGGGCTATGGCTACACCTTC.

This clonotype was seen a few times. The chain has TRBV5-4 and TRBJ2-2; no definite D call. CDR1 SGHNT and CDR2 YYREEE come from the germline V gene (reference sequence). V was pared by 4 bases and J by 0 bases, with 13 bases between. This CDR3 has 16 residues. The CDR3 nucleotides read TGTGCCAGCAGCGATAGGGCCAGGACGAACACCGGGGAGCTGTTTTTT. It translates to CASSDRARTNTGELFF.

The rearrangement joins TRBV5-4 to TRBJ2-7; tentatively, D is TRBD1 or TRBD2 (5 bases each). This CDR3 region has 15 residues. Germline CDR1 reads SGHNT; CDR2 reads YYREEE (reference sequence). The V gene lost 4 bases and the J gene lost 6 bases, with 20 bases spanning the gap. The CDR3 spells CASSAKDKGSPEQYF. In DNA, the CDR3 is TGTGCCAGCAGCGCCAAGGATAAGGGGAGTCCCGAGCAGTACTTC.

This clonotype was picked up a small number of times. V is TRBV27 and J is TRBJ1-2; D uncertain. Germline CDR1 reads MNHEY; CDR2 reads SMNVEV (reference sequence). This CDR3 is built from 13 residues. V shed 1 base and J shed 8 bases, with 11 bases lying between them. CDR3 protein: CASSLWGGSGYTF. For the CDR3, the DNA is TGTGCCAGCAGTTTATGGGGAGGATCCGGCTACACCTTC.

This clonotype was counted a few times. CDR3 amino acids: CASSWGQGPQPQHF. The CDR3 DNA reads as TGTGCCAGCAGCTGGGGACAGGGACCTCAGCCCCAGCATTTT. This sequence joins TRBV5-4 and TRBJ1-5; 9 bases align to TRBD1. The CDR3 contains 14 residues. Trimming took 3 bases from V and 6 from J; bases not matched to a gene: 4. Germline CDR1 reads SGHNT; CDR2 reads YYREEE (reference sequence).

This clonotype was seen a handful of times. The chain carries TRBV4-1 and TRBJ2-6, with a possible D match to TRBD2 (5 bases). The V end lost 4 bases, the J end lost 4 bases, and 17 bases lay between the germline ends. The CDR3 length is 17 residues. Per the germline V gene, CDR1 is MGHRA and CDR2 is YSYEKL. CDR3 sequence: CASSLETPAEGANVLTF. The CDR3 DNA reads TGCGCCAGCAGCCTAGAAACTCCAGCGGAAGGGGCCAACGTCCTGACTTTC.

The chain carries TRBV12-3 or TRBV12-4 and TRBJ2-3; tentatively, D is TRBD1 (6 bases). The CDR3 sequence is 15 residues long. The V gene lost 2 bases and the J gene lost 0 bases, with 9 bases spanning the gap. Written as DNA, the CDR3 is TGTGCCAGCAGTTTAAAGGACAGAAGCACAGATACGCAGTATTTT. Translating it yields CASSLKDRSTDTQYF.

This clonotype was picked up many times. V gene TRBV7-8 combines with J gene TRBJ1-1; the match to TRBD1 covers 10 bases. Unmatched junction bases numbered 6, after V lost 3 bases and J lost 5 bases. Germline-derived CDR1 and CDR2 are SGHVS and FQNEAQ. This CDR3 has 15 amino acids. The CDR3: CASSLVGQGVTEAFF. Written as DNA, the CDR3 is TGTGCCAGCAGCTTGGTAGGACAGGGGGTGACTGAAGCTTTCTTT.

This clonotype has more than one count but fewer than ten. J is TRBJ2-7 and V is TRBV19; 7 bases line up with TRBD1. This CDR3 contains 14 residues. After removal of 3 bases from V and 0 bases from J, the junction contained 2 bases not matched to a gene. CDR1 is LNHDA, CDR2 SQIVND, per germline (reference sequence). Here the CDR3 DNA reads TGTGCCAGTAGTATTGGGGACAGCTCCTACGAGCAGTACTTC. Its translation is CASSIGDSSYEQYF.

This clonotype has a handful of counts. This rearrangement joins TRBV12-3 or TRBV12-4 to TRBJ2-7; the D gene is possibly TRBD2 (6 bases). Trimming removed 3 bases at V and 6 bases at J, with 30 bases between. The CDR3 is made up of 19 amino acids. The CDR3 sequence is CASSFRPIPMAPRGGEQYF. The CDR3 nucleotides are TGTGCCAGCAGTTTTCGGCCCATCCCTATGGCTCCTCGGGGAGGCGAGCAGTACTTC.

This clonotype turned up a few times. This chain connects TRBV7-9 to TRBJ1-4; D unclear. CDR1 and CDR2 from the germline V gene are SEHNR and FQNEAQ (reference sequence). Trimming removed 5 bases from V and 10 bases from J, with 17 bases in between. CDR3 length: 14 amino acids. The CDR3 sequence is CASSLDPAAGKLFF. Here the CDR3 DNA reads TGTGCCAGCAGCCTCGACCCGGCGGCTGGAAAACTGTTTTTT.

The gene calls are TRBV6-6 and TRBJ1-1; the match to TRBD1 covers 7 bases. The CDR3 is 16 amino acids. V gave up 2 bases and J gave up 6 bases; unmatched junction bases: 12. The germline V gene encodes CDR1 MNHNY and CDR2 SVGAGI (reference sequence). This CDR3 reads CASSYREDRVLPEAFF. The CDR3 region has the DNA TGTGCCAGCAGTTACCGGGAAGACAGGGTACTCCCTGAAGCTTTCTTT.

This sequence joins TRBV7-2 and TRBJ2-1, with 12 bases that match TRBD1. Per germline, CDR1 SGHTA and CDR2 FQGNSA. The CDR3 is 16 amino acids. The V segment lost 4 bases and the J segment 9 bases; nucleotides outside the gene matches: 10. The CDR3 DNA sequence: TGTGCCAGCAGCTCGTTCGTGGGACAGGGGGCTGGTGAGCAGTTCTTC. Its translation: CASSSFVGQGAGEQFF.

This clonotype was recorded a few times. The gene calls are TRBV4-2 and TRBJ1-6; D call uncertain. The V and J ends lost 2 bases and 8 bases respectively, with 7 bases between them. The CDR3 runs to 13 residues. The germline V gene has CDR1 LGHNA and CDR2 YNFKEQ. The CDR3 sequence: CASSQIDDSPLHF. The CDR3 nucleotides read TGTGCCAGCAGCCAAATCGATGATTCACCCCTCCACTTT.

This clonotype showed up many times. The rearrangement uses TRBV20-1 and TRBJ1-1; no reliable D call. CDR1 and CDR2 from the germline V gene are DFQATT and SNEGSKA (reference sequence). This CDR3 region has 13 residues. Trimming took 4 bases from V and 1 from J, leaving 10 bases between them. For the CDR3, the DNA is TGCAGTGCTACGCCCCTACAGAACACTGAAGCTTTCTTT. Amino acid sequence: CSATPLQNTEAFF.

This clonotype was recorded a few times. This chain uses TRBV4-1 with TRBJ2-5, with D tentatively TRBD1 or TRBD2 (5 bases each). Per the germline V gene, CDR1 is MGHRA and CDR2 is YSYEKL. CDR3 length equals 16 residues. Between the trimmed V and J ends, which lost 0 bases and 1 base, there was a span of 12 bases. CDR3 in DNA: TGCGCCAGCAGCCAAGATGGGGACGGCATCCAAGAGACCCAGTACTTC. This sequence encodes CASSQDGDGIQETQYF.

This clonotype has a count of ten or more. Here the CDR3 reads CSVIATGTEAFF. The CDR3 DNA follows: TGCAGCGTTATCGCAACAGGCACTGAAGCTTTCTTT. The genes are TRBV29-1 and TRBJ1-1, with a weak D call TRBD1 (5 bases). CDR1 is SQVTM and CDR2 is ANQGSEA in the germline V gene. V lost 5 bases and J lost 4, with 11 bases in between. CDR3 length: 12 amino acids.

This clonotype was observed a few times. J is TRBJ2-4 and V is TRBV7-2; 9 bases match TRBD2. CDR1 is SGHTA, CDR2 FQGNSA, per germline. V shed 1 base and J 6 bases; nucleotides not matched to a gene: 4. This CDR3 region has 15 residues. The CDR3 here is CASSLELAGVNIQYF. DNA of the CDR3: TGTGCCAGCAGCTTAGAGTTAGCGGGGGTAAACATTCAGTACTTC.

In this sample, this clonotype turned up many times. The chain joins TRBV11-2 to TRBJ1-1; no clear D. This CDR3 comprises 13 residues. The V gene lost 2 bases and the J gene lost 8 bases, with 12 bases spanning the gap. In germline, CDR1 is SGHAT, CDR2 FQNNGV. For the CDR3, the DNA is TGTGCCAGCAGCTTAACGCCGGGCATGGAAGCTTTCTTT. Translated, it gives CASSLTPGMEAFF.

This clonotype was seen only a few times. The J gene is TRBJ2-2, the V gene TRBV29-1; D gene uncertain. Germline CDR1 SQVTM, CDR2 ANQGSEA. The CDR3 runs to 12 residues. Trimming left V 7 bases short and J 1 base short, with 7 bases between. Here the CDR3 reads CSANRNTGELFF. Here the CDR3 DNA reads TGCAGCGCCAACAGGAACACCGGGGAGCTGTTTTTT.